A single sample gave rise to the 23 T cell receptor beta chains below, sequenced in a study of blood T cell repertoires in COVID-19. Sequencing was performed with immunoSEQ multiplex PCR; in TCRdb, only in-frame clones are kept and a portion is missing. This sample yields more than 300,000 clones, of which approximately 90% are seen a single time; 1.2% belongs to the top ten. Sample: PBMCs or T cells enriched from blood (not recorded which). These receptors came from a woman younger than 35 who had recovered from COVID-19.

CDR3 in amino acids: CASSYDWTSGADTQYF. As DNA, the CDR3 is TGTGCCAGCAGTTACGATTGGACTAGCGGGGCCGATACGCAGTATTTT. The genes are TRBV6-5 and TRBJ2-3, with TRBD2 identical over 12 bases. The CDR3 covers 16 residues. From germline, CDR1 is MNHEY and CDR2 SVGAGI. Trimming removed 2 bases from V and 6 bases from J; junction bases left unmatched: 6.

The chain has TRBV20-1 and TRBJ2-5; the D is unclear. The length of the CDR3 is 14 residues. Looked up from germline, CDR1 is DFQATT and CDR2 is SNEGSKA (reference sequence). Trimming pared 3 bases from V and 4 bases from J, leaving 15 bases between. As DNA, the CDR3 is TGCAGTGCTAGTTCCGGAGAGGAGCGAGAGACCCAGTACTTC. Translation gives CSASSGEERETQYF.

This clone has more than one count but fewer than ten. The chain has TRBV12-3 or TRBV12-4 and TRBJ1-4; maybe TRBD1 (5 bases). The germline V and J ends were trimmed by 6 bases and 11 bases, with 13 bases remaining between them. This CDR3 region has 12 residues. The CDR3 sequence is CASRDSRVKLFF. The DNA of the CDR3 is TGTGCCAGCAGAGACAGTAGGGTGAAACTGTTTTTT.

The gene calls are TRBV6-2 or TRBV6-3 and TRBJ2-3; 8 positions agree with TRBD2. Germline CDR1 is MNHEY and CDR2 is SVGEGT. This CDR3 has 15 residues. V lost 0 bases to trimming and J lost 4 bases; unmatched junction nucleotides: 3. CDR3 sequence reads: CASSYSWTSSDTQYF. The CDR3 DNA follows: TGTGCCAGCAGTTACTCGTGGACTAGCTCAGATACGCAGTATTTT.

The chain carries TRBV6-5 and TRBJ1-6; the match to TRBD1 covers 9 bases. Germline lookup yields CDR1 MNHEY and CDR2 SVGAGI. The CDR3 is 14 amino acids. V shed 7 bases, J shed 7 bases, and the junction held 5 bases outside the gene matches. The CDR3 is CASTRQGGNSPLHF. CDR3 nucleotide sequence: TGTGCCAGCACCCGACAGGGGGGCAATTCACCCCTCCACTTT.

V and J are TRBV6-5 and TRBJ1-5; no clear D gene. Germline CDR1 is MNHEY and CDR2 is SVGAGI. V lost 5 bases to trimming and J lost 7 bases, with 9 bases between them. The CDR3 has 12 residues. DNA for the CDR3: TGTGCCAGCAGTCGTCCGGGACAGCCCCAGCATTTT. As protein: CASSRPGQPQHF.

This clone has a handful of counts. The V call is TRBV3-1 (or the pseudogene TRBV3-2), the J call TRBJ1-2; a possible D gene is TRBD1 (5 bases). Looked up from germline, CDR1 is LGHDT and CDR2 is YNNKEL (reference sequence). The CDR3 spans 14 residues. Trimming left V 4 bases short and J 7 bases short, with 16 bases between. CDR3 DNA sequence: TGTGCCAGCAGCCCCACGAAAACAGGAAGTGGCTACACCTTC. It specifies CASSPTKTGSGYTF.

The chain joins TRBV4-1 to TRBJ2-1; TRBD1 matches at 7 bases. CDR1 MGHRA and CDR2 YSYEKL come from the germline V gene. The CDR3 has 12 amino acids. V lost 0 bases and J lost 15; bases outside the gene matches: 5. The CDR3 reads CASSQDTGVRFF. The CDR3 DNA reads TGCGCCAGCAGCCAAGATACAGGGGTACGGTTCTTC.

The gene calls are TRBV27 and TRBJ2-7; 9 bases are shared with TRBD1. CDR1 MNHEY and CDR2 SMNVEV come from the germline V gene (reference sequence). This CDR3 is 17 amino acids long. Losses at the gene ends were 6 bases for V and 2 bases for J; bases not matched to a gene: 14. CDR3 protein: CASRPTRGQGFTYEQYF. The CDR3 region has the DNA TGTGCCAGCAGGCCGACCCGAGGACAGGGGTTTACCTACGAGCAGTACTTC.

The chain joins TRBV5-8 to TRBJ2-2, with unresolved D. Germline CDR1 is SGHTS and CDR2 is YDEGEE. V lost 0 bases, J lost 4 bases, and 7 bases lay in between. This CDR3 is 14 amino acids long. This CDR3 reads CASSLGQRTGELFF. The CDR3 bases are TGTGCCAGCAGCTTGGGCCAGCGCACCGGGGAGCTGTTTTTT.

The gene calls are TRBV11-1 and TRBJ2-5; D perhaps matches TRBD2 (6 bases). CDR1 and CDR2 (germline): SGHAT, FQDESV (reference sequence). V was trimmed by 1 base and J by 7 bases, leaving 16 bases between them. This CDR3 has 15 residues. The CDR3 sequence is CASSLDLGGSRTQYF. The CDR3 bases are TGTGCCAGCAGCTTAGACTTGGGGGGATCTCGGACCCAGTACTTC.

This clone was recorded once. Other nucleotide sequences in the sample specify the same CDR3. This chain connects TRBV30 to TRBJ1-5; possibly TRBD1 for D (5 bases). V lost 2 bases and J 4 bases, leaving 9 bases between the germline ends. The CDR3 has 13 residues. Germline V lookup: CDR1 GTSNPN, CDR2 SVGIG (reference sequence). CDR3 amino acids: CAWSLGGNQPQHF. For the CDR3, the DNA is TGTGCCTGGAGTCTTGGGGGGAATCAGCCCCAGCATTTT.

The chain links TRBV4-2 to TRBJ2-7; 10 bases map to TRBD2. CDR3 length equals 17 residues. CDR1 and CDR2 (germline): LGHNA, YNFKEQ. V trimming: 5 bases; J trimming: 3 bases; junction bases outside the gene matches: 13. CDR3 nucleotides: TGTGCCAGCAGCAGCCGCCCTAGCGGGGGAAGTTACTACGAGCAGTACTTC. Translated: CASSSRPSGGSYYEQYF.

V gene TRBV7-2 combines with J gene TRBJ1-6, with 7 nucleotides matching TRBD1. From germline, CDR1 is SGHTA and CDR2 FQGNSA. The V gene end was trimmed by 5 bases and the J gene end by 9 bases; junction bases not matched to a gene: 4. This CDR3 is built from 13 residues. In nucleotides, the CDR3 is TGTGCCAGCAGCCGACAGGGTAGTTCACCCCTCCACTTT. Its protein is CASSRQGSSPLHF.

The V call is TRBV7-2, the J call TRBJ1-2; 10 bases are a match to TRBD1. The CDR3 covers 16 residues. CDR1 is SGHTA, CDR2 FQGNSA, per germline. The junction had 6 bases not matched to a gene; V was cut back by 2 bases and J by 3 bases. The CDR3 nucleotides are TGTGCCAGCAGCTTATCAGCGGGGACAGGGGACTATGGCTACACCTTC. Protein product: CASSLSAGTGDYGYTF.

V is TRBV30 and J is TRBJ1-6; TRBD1 aligns across 7 bases. The germline V gene has CDR1 GTSNPN and CDR2 SVGIG (reference sequence). This CDR3 is built from 13 residues. V shed 4 bases, J shed 6 bases, and the junction held 3 bases outside the gene matches. CDR3: CAWMGQINSPLHF. The CDR3 DNA is TGTGCCTGGATGGGACAGATTAATTCACCCCTCCACTTT. The whole variable domain, filled in from reference TRBV30 and TRBJ1-6, reads SQTIHQWPATLVQPVGSPLSLECTVEGTSNPNLYWYRQAAGRGLQLLFYSVGIGQISSEVPQNLSASRPQDRQFILSSKKLLLSDSGFYLCAWMGQINSPLHFGNGTRLTVT.

The gene calls are TRBV28 and TRBJ1-4, with 9 bases aligning to TRBD1. Unmatched junction bases numbered 9, after V lost 6 bases and J lost 7 bases. The CDR3 runs to 15 residues. Germline V gene data show CDR1 as MDHEN and CDR2 as SYDVKM. The CDR3 nucleotides read TGTGCCAGCAGCCTACTAACAGGGGGCGGTGAAAAACTGTTTTTT. Translation: CASSLLTGGGEKLFF. Based on the CDR3 plus reference TRBV28 and TRBJ1-4, the full variable domain is DVKVTQSSRYLVKRTGEKVFLECVQDMDHENMFWYRQDPGLGLRLIYFSYDVKMKEKGDIPEGYSVSREKKERFSLILESASTNQTSMYLCASSLLTGGGEKLFFGSGTQLSVL.

This chain joins TRBV7-9 and TRBJ2-7, with a possible D match to TRBD1 (5 bases). Germline assignment: CDR1 SEHNR and CDR2 FQNEAQ (reference sequence). The CDR3 totals 13 residues. The germline V and J ends were trimmed by 5 bases and 3 bases, with 11 bases remaining between them. The CDR3 nucleotides are TGTGCCAGCAGCACGCAGGGTAGCTACGAGCAGTACTTC. Its protein is CASSTQGSYEQYF. Variable domain in full (rest from reference TRBV7-9 and TRBJ2-7): DTGVSQNPRHKITKRGQNVTFRCDPISEHNRLYWYRQTLGQGPEFLTYFQNEAQLEKSRLLSDRFSAERPKGSFSTLEIQRTEQGDSAMYLCASSTQGSYEQYFGPGTRLTVT.

The V and J genes are TRBV6-5 and TRBJ2-7; TRBD2 is a possible D gene (5 bases). The CDR3 is made up of 12 amino acids. V was pared by 6 bases and J by 3 bases, with 9 bases between. Germline loops: CDR1 MNHEY, CDR2 SVGAGI. CDR3 bases: TGTGCCAGCAGGCGAGCGGACTACGAGCAGTACTTC. Translated, it gives CASRRADYEQYF.

This chain connects TRBV19 to TRBJ1-1, with D possibly matching TRBD1 (6 bases). The CDR3 extends over 15 amino acids. The V end lost 3 bases, the J end lost 3 bases, and 14 bases lay between the germline ends. Germline CDR1 is LNHDA and CDR2 is SQIVND (reference sequence). The CDR3: CASSMGGRGYTEAFF. CDR3 nucleotide sequence: TGTGCCAGTAGTATGGGGGGGCGCGGGTACACTGAAGCTTTCTTT.

The V and J genes are TRBV5-8 and TRBJ2-2; D possibly corresponds to TRBD1 (6 bases). V lost 3 bases and J lost 0, with 15 bases in between. This CDR3 has 17 amino acids. The V gene's germline CDR1 is SGHTS and CDR2 YDEGEE. The CDR3 reads CASSSGQLHANTGELFF. Written as DNA, the CDR3 is TGTGCCAGCAGCTCCGGACAGTTACACGCGAACACCGGGGAGCTGTTTTTT.

The chain couples TRBV7-2 to TRBJ2-7; 7 bases fit TRBD2. The trim removed 5 bases at V and 6 bases at J, leaving 16 bases unmatched. CDR3 size: 16 residues. The V gene's germline CDR1 is SGHTA and CDR2 FQGNSA. CDR3 residues: CASSQRPGQGGGEQYF. In nucleotides, the CDR3 is TGTGCCAGCAGCCAAAGGCCGGGGCAGGGCGGGGGCGAGCAGTACTTC.

This sequence joins TRBV5-1 and TRBJ1-4, with 8 bases identical to TRBD1. V shed 4 bases, J shed 4 bases, and the junction held 9 bases outside the gene matches. The CDR3 loop spans 16 amino acids. Germline CDR1 reads SGHRS; CDR2 reads YFSETQ. CDR3 coding DNA: TGCGCCAGCAGCCCCCGGGACAGGTTGGGTAATGAAAAACTGTTTTTT. This sequence encodes CASSPRDRLGNEKLFF.